These 28 T cell receptor beta chains were sequenced from one sample in a study of blood T cell repertoires in COVID-19. Only in-frame clones appear in the TCRdb table, and some are missing; sequencing was by immunoSEQ multiplex PCR. The sample yields tens of thousands of clones, around 81% seen once. The sample comprised peripheral blood. The source of these receptors is a man aged 45-60 years with active COVID-19.

To note about this clone: The junction departs from the called germline gene at one end, perhaps through a read error. The chain has TRBV28 and TRBJ2-5, with 10 nucleotides matching TRBD1. This CDR3 has 17 amino acids. Germline V gene lookup returns CDR1 MDHEN and CDR2 SYDVKM. The CDR3 here is CASRAIYRDRGGETLYF. The DNA for the CDR3 is TGTGCCAGCAGGGCCATTTATCGGGACAGGGGTGGAGAGACCCTGTACTTC.

The V gene is TRBV9, the J gene TRBJ1-2; 8 nucleotides agree with TRBD1. CDR3 length: 14 residues. Trimming at V came to 2 bases and at J to 7 bases, leaving 7 bases not matched to a gene. Germline V gene lookup returns CDR1 SGDLS and CDR2 YYNGEE. CDR3 region: CASSVGRGTGGYTF. Here the CDR3 DNA reads TGTGCCAGCAGCGTCGGAAGGGGGACAGGTGGCTACACCTTC.

This clone has just one count. The CDR3 sequence: CATSDSGGSGQPQHF. The CDR3 DNA follows: TGTGCCACCAGTGATTCTGGGGGGTCAGGTCAGCCCCAGCATTTT. This chain connects TRBV24-1 to TRBJ1-5; a weak D match, TRBD1 (5 bases). V lost 2 bases to trimming and J lost 6 bases, with 13 bases between them. Germline lookup yields CDR1 KGHDR and CDR2 SFDVKD. There are 15 residues in the CDR3.

The CDR3 sequence: CAWTGGNEQFF. CDR3 nucleotide sequence: TGTGCCTGGACAGGGGGCAATGAGCAGTTCTTC. V is TRBV30 and J is TRBJ2-1; 7 nucleotides agree with TRBD1. CDR1 GTSNPN and CDR2 SVGIG come from the germline V gene (reference sequence). V shed 4 bases, J shed 6 bases, and the junction held 0 bases outside the gene matches. The CDR3 covers 11 residues.

V gene TRBV2 combines with J gene TRBJ2-7; D may be TRBD2 (5 bases). The CDR3 is 11 residues long. Germline lookup yields CDR1 SNHLY and CDR2 FYNNEI. The V and J ends lost 11 bases and 3 bases respectively, with 11 bases between them. CDR3 bases: TGTGCCGGGAGTGCTAACTACGAGCAGTACTTC. Its translation is CAGSANYEQYF.

The chain recombines TRBV25-1 with TRBJ2-1; 7 bases are shared with TRBD1. The CDR3 totals 13 residues. Looked up from germline, CDR1 is MGHDK and CDR2 is SYGVNS. V trimming: 6 bases; J trimming: 3 bases; junction bases outside the gene matches: 2. The CDR3 bases are TGTGCCAGCAGCAGGGACAGCTACAATGAGCAGTTCTTC. Protein product: CASSRDSYNEQFF.

The chain combines TRBV9 with TRBJ2-2; 7 bases fit TRBD2. This CDR3 is 16 amino acids long. CDR1 and CDR2 (germline): SGDLS, YYNGEE. V trimming: 5 bases; J trimming: 4 bases; junction bases outside the gene matches: 11. CDR3 coding DNA: TGTGCCAGCAGTACCGAGTGGGGGGGAGGCACCGGGGAGCTGTTTTTT. Residues: CASSTEWGGGTGELFF.

The genes are TRBV12-3 or TRBV12-4 and TRBJ2-7; D might be TRBD1 (5 bases). The CDR3 is 11 amino acids. V lost 9 bases to trimming and J lost 7 bases, with 13 bases between them. This chain's CDR3 is CASSSRVEQYF. In nucleotides, the CDR3 is TGTGCCAGTTCCTCCAGGGTTGAGCAGTACTTC.

The chain uses TRBV18 and TRBJ2-7; 7 bases fit TRBD2. The CDR3 totals 14 residues. In germline, CDR1 is KGHSH, CDR2 LQKENI. After removal of 5 bases from V and 5 bases from J, the junction contained 9 bases not matched to a gene. The CDR3 loop reads CASSKSGMDDEQYF. The CDR3 DNA reads as TGTGCCAGCTCAAAAAGCGGGATGGACGACGAGCAGTACTTC.

This chain links TRBV4-1 with TRBJ1-6; D is undetermined. Deletions cut 2 bases from V and 10 bases from J, with 9 bases between. The length of the CDR3 is 13 residues. The V gene's germline CDR1 is MGHRA and CDR2 YSYEKL. DNA of the CDR3: TGCGCCAGCAGCCAACGCCGGGAATCACCCCTCCACTTT. This codes for CASSQRRESPLHF.

V and J are TRBV5-1 and TRBJ2-6; no firm D call. CDR3 length: 15 residues. V was pared by 4 bases and J by 0 bases, with 8 bases between. Germline assignment: CDR1 SGHRS and CDR2 YFSETQ. For the CDR3, the DNA is TGCGCCAGCAGCCCAGGATTCTCTGGGGCCAACGTCCTGACTTTC. This codes for CASSPGFSGANVLTF.

The genes are TRBV6-5 and TRBJ1-5; a weak D match, TRBD1 (6 bases). Per germline, CDR1 MNHEY and CDR2 SVGAGI. Trimming stripped 6 bases from V and 9 bases from J, with 21 bases between. This CDR3 region has 15 residues. CDR3 DNA sequence: TGTGCCAGCAGAATTTTTCGACAGGCACCAAGGCCCCAGCATTTT. It is translated as CASRIFRQAPRPQHF.

This clone has a handful of counts. The rearrangement uses TRBV6-1 and TRBJ1-5; possible D gene TRBD1, 5 bases. Germline loops: CDR1 MNHNS, CDR2 SASEGT. V was clipped by 2 bases and J by 0 bases, with 14 bases between them. The CDR3 loop spans 17 amino acids. The CDR3 DNA sequence: TGTGCCAGCAGTGAATTAACAGGCGGTAATAGCAATCAGCCCCAGCATTTT. Translation: CASSELTGGNSNQPQHF.

This clone was recorded a few times. The junction shows a germline mismatch at one end, possibly a read error. The chain employs TRBV5-1 and TRBJ2-2, with a tentative D call TRBD1 (7 bases). Germline loops: CDR1 SGHRS, CDR2 YFSETQ. The CDR3 runs 14 residues. DNA for the CDR3: TGCGCCAGCGGACTACAGGGGAACCCCGGGGAGCTGTTTTTT. Translating gives CASGLQGNPGELFF.

The rearrangement links TRBV29-1 to TRBJ1-1, with 7 bases that match TRBD1. The germline V gene has CDR1 SQVTM and CDR2 ANQGSEA. The CDR3 has 16 amino acids. The junction had 14 bases not matched to a gene; V was cut back by 2 bases and J by 5 bases. CDR3 bases: TGCAGCGTTGAACCACCCTGGACAGGCCGGGGGACTGAAGCTTTCTTT. It yields the protein CSVEPPWTGRGTEAFF.

In its sample, this clone was seen a few times. The rearrangement links TRBV19 to TRBJ1-2; perhaps TRBD1 as D (5 bases). The CDR3 length is 14 residues. The ends were cut back, 1 base at V and 3 bases at J, with 9 bases in the middle. Germline-derived CDR1 and CDR2 are LNHDA and SQIVND (reference sequence). In DNA, the CDR3 is TGTGCCAGTAGTATAGTGGCGGGGGACTATGGCTACACCTTC. It encodes CASSIVAGDYGYTF.

CDR3: CASSLAPTVTGARGYTF. CDR3 DNA: TGCGCCAGCAGCCTAGCCCCCACAGTTACAGGGGCCCGAGGCTACACCTTC. The rearrangement joins TRBV4-1 to TRBJ1-2; 7 bases are shared with TRBD1. The V segment lost 4 bases and the J segment 8 bases; nucleotides outside the gene matches: 19. Germline V gene sequence: CDR1 MGHRA, CDR2 YSYEKL. CDR3 size: 17 residues.

The chain couples TRBV7-2 to TRBJ2-7, with TRBD1 identical over 8 bases. CDR1 and CDR2 from the germline V gene are SGHTA and FQGNSA. The CDR3 contains 15 residues. The V segment lost 5 bases and the J segment 5 bases; nucleotides outside the gene matches: 11. CDR3 protein: CASSPGGSLKNEQYF. CDR3 in DNA: TGTGCCAGCAGCCCAGGGGGCTCCCTTAAAAACGAGCAGTACTTC.

The V and J genes are TRBV12-3 or TRBV12-4 and TRBJ1-5, with 9 bases matching TRBD1. This CDR3 spans 13 amino acids. With V trimmed by 7 bases and J by 7 bases, 5 bases remained unmatched. Here the CDR3 reads CASKGQGRQPQHF. In nucleotides, the CDR3 is TGTGCCAGCAAGGGACAGGGCAGACAGCCCCAGCATTTT.

The chain combines TRBV4-2 with TRBJ2-3; 8 positions match TRBD1. Trimming at V came to 0 bases and at J to 1 base, leaving 3 bases not matched to a gene. Germline lookup yields CDR1 LGHNA and CDR2 YNFKEQ. The CDR3 sequence is 16 residues long. This chain's CDR3 is CASSQEPGQGTDTQYF. In DNA, the CDR3 is TGTGCCAGCAGCCAAGAACCGGGACAGGGCACAGATACGCAGTATTTT.

The rearrangement links TRBV6-5 to TRBJ2-2, with 8 bases matching TRBD2. CDR1 and CDR2 from the germline V gene are MNHEY and SVGAGI. The V gene end was trimmed by 6 bases and the J gene end by 6 bases; junction bases not matched to a gene: 6. This CDR3 is built from 14 residues. CDR3 loop: CASSGTSWAGELFF. The CDR3, as DNA: TGTGCCAGCAGCGGGACTAGTTGGGCCGGGGAGCTGTTTTTT.

This chain uses TRBV5-4 with TRBJ1-4; D is ambiguous. Germline V gene lookup returns CDR1 SGHNT and CDR2 YYREEE (reference sequence). The CDR3 loop spans 15 amino acids. The V end lost 3 bases, the J end lost 4 bases, and 13 bases lay between the germline ends. The CDR3 DNA is TGTGCCAGCAGCTCTGGTGGGTACAGTAATGAAAAACTGTTTTTT. Protein product: CASSSGGYSNEKLFF.

By share of the sample, this clone is medium-sized (0.01 to 0.1%). The sample holds other DNA sequences that translate to the same CDR3. V and J are TRBV6-5 and TRBJ1-2; 7 bases match TRBD1. The CDR3 has 12 amino acids. Germline CDR1 and CDR2: MNHEY and SVGAGI. V shed 6 bases, J shed 6 bases, and the junction held 4 bases outside the gene matches. The CDR3 DNA follows: TGTGCCAGCAGCTCAGGGGGAGATGGCTACACCTTC. The encoded protein is CASSSGGDGYTF.

The V and J genes are TRBV5-6 and TRBJ2-3; tentative D call: TRBD1 (6 bases). Germline CDR1 reads SGHDT; CDR2 reads YYEEEE. The CDR3 length is 18 residues. Trimming pared 6 bases from V and 0 bases from J, leaving 23 bases between. In DNA form, the CDR3 reads TGTGCCAGCACCATCTACAGGGTCAGGCTTACTAGCACAGATACGCAGTATTTT. Amino acids: CASTIYRVRLTSTDTQYF.

The chain couples TRBV5-1 to TRBJ1-1, with unresolved D. This CDR3 region has 14 residues. Germline V gene data show CDR1 as SGHRS and CDR2 as YFSETQ. The ends were cut back, 6 bases at V and 2 bases at J, with 14 bases in the middle. The CDR3 sequence is CASTLSGGNTEAFF. CDR3 nucleotide sequence: TGCGCCAGCACACTATCCGGCGGTAACACTGAAGCTTTCTTT.

The gene calls are TRBV7-9 and TRBJ2-3; 14 positions match TRBD2. V dropped 5 bases and J dropped 4; count of bases not matched to a gene: 5. Germline V gene lookup returns CDR1 SEHNR and CDR2 FQNEAQ (reference sequence). This CDR3 contains 16 residues. The CDR3 DNA reads as TGTGCCAGCAGCGCGGGACTAGCGGGAGCCGCAGATACGCAGTATTTT. Amino acids: CASSAGLAGAADTQYF.

This chain uses TRBV25-1 with TRBJ2-5, with a weak D call TRBD1 (5 bases). Trimming left V 4 bases short and J 0 bases short, with 9 bases between. This CDR3 has 14 residues. CDR1 and CDR2 (germline): MGHDK, SYGVNS. The CDR3 reads CASSGTGYQETQYF. CDR3 sequence (DNA): TGTGCCAGCAGTGGAACAGGTTACCAAGAGACCCAGTACTTC.

The rearrangement uses TRBV18 and TRBJ1-2, with TRBD1 matching 9 bases. V lost 6 bases and J lost 2; bases outside the gene matches: 10. Germline CDR1 and CDR2: KGHSH and LQKENI. This CDR3 is 16 amino acids long. The CDR3 DNA sequence: TGTGCCAGCTCGAACCACGGCACAGGGGGCAACTATGGCTACACCTTC. Protein: CASSNHGTGGNYGYTF.